This T cell receptor (beta chain) was observed in a study of shared clonotypes between healthy human individuals. There are 15 residues in the CDR3. Trimming left V 1 base short and J 9 bases short, with 16 bases between. Germline CDR1 SGHVS, CDR2 FQNEAQ. Study outcomes and limitations: Researchers sampled blood only, noting tissue repertoires likely differ.

Sequencing was performed with immunoSEQ multiplex PCR; in TCRdb, only in-frame clones are kept and a portion is missing. The sample records about 1.5 million clones, approximately 98% being singletons. Details on this clone: Its specificity is unknown.

The V and J genes are TRBV7-8 and TRBJ2-1; a possible D gene is TRBD2 (5 bases). The sample taken for sequencing was naive CD4+ T cells sorted from blood. The subset here: CD45RA+ positively selected. The TCR comes from a man aged 25-45 years in good health. This CDR3 reads CASSLVSFRAGEQFF. For the CDR3, the DNA is TGTGCCAGCAGCTTAGTTTCGTTTCGGGCGGGTGAGCAGTTCTTC.